A selection of T cell receptor beta chains follows, all from one sample in a study of blood T cell repertoires in COVID-19. Profiling relied on immunoSEQ multiplex PCR, and the TCRdb table lists in-frame clones only, not all of them. The profile shows 200,000 to 300,000 clones, around four fifths of them singletons. Sequenced sample: peripheral blood. The receptors originated from a man aged 55 to 70 with acute or convalescent COVID-19. The CDR3 runs from the conserved cysteine through the conserved F or W. D genes are given only for firm matches. Clone sizes are given selectively: once, few, many, or a class where the clone is expanded.

>.|.|TRBV14|TRBJ1-1
TGTGCCAGCAGCCAACGTAGGGGAGAAGCTTTCTTT
CASSQRRGEAFF
>.|TRBD1|TRBV24-1|TRBJ1-6
TGTGCCACCAGTATCCCCTTTGCAGGGGGTGGTGCACCCCTCCACTTT
CATSIPFAGGGAPLHF
>.|.|TRBV2|TRBJ2-5
TGTGCCAGCACGGGGACTTCCAAAGAGACCCAGTACTTC
CASTGTSKETQYF
>.|.|TRBV27|TRBJ2-1
TGTGCCAGCACCTCGGGCCCTCGGGGAAGGAATGAGCAGTTCTTC
CASTSGPRGRNEQFF
>.|.|TRBV2|TRBJ2-1
TGTGCCAGCAGGGCCAACAATGAGCAGTTCTTC
CASRANNEQFF
>.|.|TRBV12-5|TRBJ1-5
TGTGCTAGTGGTTTGCCGGGGGGGCAGCCCCAGCATTTT
CASGLPGGQPQHF
>.|TRBD2|TRBV30|TRBJ2-7
TGTGCCTGGAGTGGAGTGCTAGCGGGGAGGGAGCAGTACTTC
CAWSGVLAGREQYF
>.|TRBD2|TRBV9|TRBJ2-2
TGTGCCAGCAGCGTAGCACTAGCGACCAAAAACACCGGGGAGCTGTTTTTT
CASSVALATKNTGELFF
>.|.|TRBV7-4|TRBJ1-3
TGTGCCAGCAGCTTCCCCCCCGATTCGGGGGACACCATATATTTT
CASSFPPDSGDTIYF
>.|TRBD2|TRBV13|TRBJ2-1
TGTGCCAGCAGCTTAGGGGGTAGCGGGCATAACAATGAGCAGTTCTTC
CASSLGGSGHNNEQFF
>.|.|TRBV10-3|TRBJ1-1
TGTGCCATCAGTAGTGGGCCCGGCAGGGGCAACACTGAAGCTTTCTTT
CAISSGPGRGNTEAFF
>.|TRBD1|TRBV10-3|TRBJ1-5
TGTGCCACCCGGGACAGGGCACAGCCCCAGCATTTT
CATRDRAQPQHF
>.|.|TRBV5-6|TRBJ2-2
TGTGCCAGCAGCCACGGGGGAAGCACCGGGGAGCTGTTTTTT
CASSHGGSTGELFF
>.|.|TRBV19|TRBJ1-4
TGTGCCAGTAGTGGGCGACAAATTAATGAAAAACTGTTTTTT
CASSGRQINEKLFF
>.|.|TRBV5-1|TRBJ2-3
TGCGCCAGCAGCTTGACGGGAATGGGCACAGATACGCAGTATTTT
CASSLTGMGTDTQYF
>.|.|TRBV5-6|TRBJ1-1
TGTGCCAGTACAACATGGGGGGGCTTAGAAGCTTTCTTT
CASTTWGGLEAFF
>once|TRBD1|TRBV18|TRBJ1-2
TGTGCCAGCTCACCGGACAGGGCGGAAGGCTACACCTTC
CASSPDRAEGYTF
>.|TRBD1|TRBV2|TRBJ1-6
TGTGCCAGCAGAGACAGGGTCACCTATAATTCACCCCTCCACTTT
CASRDRVTYNSPLHF
>.|TRBD1|TRBV6-6|TRBJ1-1
TGTGCCAGCAGTACCCAGGGGGGGAACACTGAAGCTTTCTTT
CASSTQGGNTEAFF
>.|TRBD2|TRBV4-2|TRBJ2-4
TGTGCCAGCAGCCAAGTGGCCCCGACTAGCGGGGGGGCCCAAAACATTCAGTACTTC
CASSQVAPTSGGAQNIQYF
>.|TRBD2|TRBV7-2|TRBJ2-1
TGTGCAACGTCTCCGGGACTACATTACAATGAGCAGTTCTTC
CATSPGLHYNEQFF
>.|TRBD2|TRBV5-1|TRBJ2-1
TGCGCCAGCAGCTTGGCGGGGGGGCGCGTCGATGAGCAGTTCTTC
CASSLAGGRVDEQFF
>.|.|TRBV7-9|TRBJ2-3
TGTGCCAGCAGCTTAGTCGGCAGGTCCTTCACAGATACGCAGTATTTT
CASSLVGRSFTDTQYF
>.|TRBD1|TRBV5-1|TRBJ1-6
TGCGCCAGCAGCTTGGGTCAGGGGGCATCACCCCTCCACTTT
CASSLGQGASPLHF
>.|TRBD2|TRBV4-3|TRBJ2-7
TGCGCCAGCAGCCAAGATCCTGCGGGAGGGCGTTCCTACGAGCAGTACTTC
CASSQDPAGGRSYEQYF
>.|TRBD1|TRBV7-6|TRBJ1-4
TGTGCCAGCAGCCCGGGACAGGGTAATGAAAAACTGTTTTTT
CASSPGQGNEKLFF
>.|TRBD1|TRBV28|TRBJ2-6
TGTGCCAGCATTCAACAGGGGCTCACCTCTGGGGCCAACGTCCTGACTTTC
CASIQQGLTSGANVLTF
>.|.|TRBV16|TRBJ1-1
TGTGCCAGCAGCCCCCTCCTAGCCAGTGGCGCTTTCTTT
CASSPLLASGAFF
>.|TRBD1|TRBV14|TRBJ1-4
TGTGCCAGCAGCCAACGGGACAGGGGTCGGAGTGAAAAACTGTTTTTT
CASSQRDRGRSEKLFF
>.|TRBD1|TRBV24-1|TRBJ2-1
TGTGCCACCAGTGACTCGGGACAGGGGGGTCGGAATGAGCAGTTCTTC
CATSDSGQGGRNEQFF
>.|TRBD1|TRBV7-2|TRBJ2-7
TGTGCCAGCAGCTTACGGACAGGGGGGTACGAGCAGTACTTC
CASSLRTGGYEQYF
>.|.|TRBV12-3/TRBV12-4|TRBJ1-5
TGTGCCAGCAGTTTTGGCAGGGATCAGCCCCAGCATTTT
CASSFGRDQPQHF
>.|TRBD2|TRBV6-6|TRBJ2-1
TGTGCCAGCAGTCCTTTGCGGACTAGCGGGGTGGGGTACAATGAGCAGTTCTTC
CASSPLRTSGVGYNEQFF
>.|.|TRBV7-2|TRBJ1-1
TGTGCCAGCAGCTTTGTTGTACAGGGAGACACTGAAGCTTTCTTT
CASSFVVQGDTEAFF
>.|.|TRBV28|TRBJ2-1
TGTGCCAGCAGTTTAAAACAGGGTGTTAATGAGCAGTTCTTC
CASSLKQGVNEQFF
>.|.|TRBV7-9|TRBJ2-7
TGTGCCAGCAGCCCTAGACTTCCTTCGGGTGAGCAGTACTTC
CASSPRLPSGEQYF
>once|.|TRBV19|TRBJ2-6
TGTGCCAGTAGTATAGGGCAGGGGAGAGGGGCCAACGTCCTGACTTTC
CASSIGQGRGANVLTF
>.|.|TRBV4-1|TRBJ1-5
TGCGCCAGCAGAAACCACGGTCAGCCCCAGCATTTT
CASRNHGQPQHF
>.|.|TRBV29-1|TRBJ1-1
TGCAGCGTTTCTGGACAGTCGCGCACTGAAGCTTTCTTT
CSVSGQSRTEAFF
>.|TRBD2|TRBV7-3|TRBJ2-7
TGTGCCAGCAGCTTAAACGCGGGAGGCGTCTACGAGCAGTACTTC
CASSLNAGGVYEQYF
>.|.|TRBV6-2/TRBV6-3|TRBJ1-1
TGTGCCAGCAGTCTTTCAGGGTTCTTTGAAGCTTTCTTT
CASSLSGFFEAFF
>.|.|TRBV18|TRBJ2-7
TGTGCCAGCTCACCGCAGGGCCACGAGCAGTACTTC
CASSPQGHEQYF
>.|TRBD1|TRBV5-6|TRBJ2-7
TGTGCCAGCAGCTTGCCACCAGGGGGCTTCGCCTTC
CASSLPPGGFAF
>once|.|TRBV5-1|TRBJ1-6
TGCGCCAGCCAACTATCCTATAATTCACCCCTCCACTTT
CASQLSYNSPLHF
>.|.|TRBV11-3|TRBJ1-3
TGTGCCAGCAGCTTGGGGACCCAGGGGAGAAGTGGAAACACCATATATTTT
CASSLGTQGRSGNTIYF
>.|.|TRBV24-1|TRBJ1-1
TGTGCCACCAGTGATTGCTACGATTACAGGGTTGACACTGAAGCTTTCTTT
CATSDCYDYRVDTEAFF
>once|TRBD1|TRBV19|TRBJ1-4
TGTGCCAGTAGTATGTGGGACAGTGGCGAAAAACTGTTTTTT
CASSMWDSGEKLFF
>.|.|TRBV28|TRBJ2-7
TGTGCCAGCCGGTTCTTAGACAGTTTCTCCTACGAGCAGTACTTC
CASRFLDSFSYEQYF
>once|TRBD1|TRBV27|TRBJ2-5
TGTGCCAGCAGTTTATCGGGACAGGGGTCGGGGAAGACCCAGTACTTC
CASSLSGQGSGKTQYF
>.|.|TRBV18|TRBJ1-1
TGTGCCAGCTCACCATACGGGAGGCAGGGAGCTTTCTTT
CASSPYGRQGAFF
>.|.|TRBV25-1|TRBJ2-7
TGTGCCAGCAAGAAGACAGCCCCGTCCTACGAGCAGTACTTC
CASKKTAPSYEQYF